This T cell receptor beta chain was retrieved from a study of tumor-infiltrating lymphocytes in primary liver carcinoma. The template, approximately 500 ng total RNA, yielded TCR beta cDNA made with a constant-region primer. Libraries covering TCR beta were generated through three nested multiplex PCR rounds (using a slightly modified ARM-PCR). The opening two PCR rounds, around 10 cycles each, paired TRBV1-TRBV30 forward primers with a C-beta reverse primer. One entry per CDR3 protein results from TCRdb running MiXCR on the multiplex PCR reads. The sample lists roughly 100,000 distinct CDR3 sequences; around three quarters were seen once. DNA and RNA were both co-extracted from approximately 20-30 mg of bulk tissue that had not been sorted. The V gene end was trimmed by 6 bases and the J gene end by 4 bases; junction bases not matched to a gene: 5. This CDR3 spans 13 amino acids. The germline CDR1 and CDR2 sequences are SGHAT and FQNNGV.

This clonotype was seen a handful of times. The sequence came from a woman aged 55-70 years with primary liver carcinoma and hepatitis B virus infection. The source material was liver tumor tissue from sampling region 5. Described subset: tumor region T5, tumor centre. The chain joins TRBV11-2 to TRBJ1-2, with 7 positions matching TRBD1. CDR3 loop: CASSLDRSYGYTF. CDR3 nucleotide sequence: TGTGCCAGCAGTTTGGACAGGAGCTATGGCTACACCTTC.